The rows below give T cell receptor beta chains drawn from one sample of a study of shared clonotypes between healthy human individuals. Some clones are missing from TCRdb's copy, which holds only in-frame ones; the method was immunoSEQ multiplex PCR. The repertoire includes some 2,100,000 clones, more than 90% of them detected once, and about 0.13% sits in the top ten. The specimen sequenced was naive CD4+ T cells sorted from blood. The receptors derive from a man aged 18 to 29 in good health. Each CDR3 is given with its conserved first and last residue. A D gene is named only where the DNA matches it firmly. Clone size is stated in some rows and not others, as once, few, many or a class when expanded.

CDR3aa: CASSSRTGELFF
CDR3nt: TGTGCCAGCAGCTCCCGCACCGGGGAGCTGTTTTTT
j_gene: TRBJ2-2
abundance: NA
v_gene: TRBV11-3
d_gene: NA

CDR3aa: CASRRGQGLYEQYF
CDR3nt: TGTGCCAGCAGGAGGGGACAGGGATTGTACGAGCAGTACTTC
j_gene: TRBJ2-7
abundance: NA
v_gene: TRBV6-6
d_gene: TRBD1

CDR3aa: CASSLTGKSEQYF
CDR3nt: TGTGCCAGCAGCTTAACAGGGAAAAGCGAGCAGTACTTC
j_gene: TRBJ2-7
abundance: NA
v_gene: TRBV7-3
d_gene: NA

CDR3aa: CASSGTSGKDQPQHF
CDR3nt: TGTGCCAGCAGTGGTACTTCAGGGAAGGATCAGCCCCAGCATTTT
j_gene: TRBJ1-5
abundance: few
v_gene: TRBV6-1
d_gene: NA

CDR3aa: CATKGTTNEKLFF
CDR3nt: TGTGCCACAAAGGGGACAACTAATGAAAAACTGTTTTTT
j_gene: TRBJ1-4
abundance: NA
v_gene: TRBV25-1
d_gene: NA

CDR3aa: CASSLGRNSGANVLTF
CDR3nt: TGTGCCAGCAGCTTGGGACGCAACTCTGGGGCCAACGTCCTGACTTTC
j_gene: TRBJ2-6
abundance: once
v_gene: TRBV7-9
d_gene: NA

CDR3aa: CASSVRQGGRTGELFF
CDR3nt: TGTGCCAGCAGCGTACGACAGGGCGGAAGGACCGGGGAGCTGTTTTTT
j_gene: TRBJ2-2
abundance: NA
v_gene: TRBV9
d_gene: TRBD1

CDR3aa: CASSAGTGKTYEQYF
CDR3nt: TGTGCCAGCAGCGCCGGGACAGGGAAGACCTACGAGCAGTACTTC
j_gene: TRBJ2-7
abundance: NA
v_gene: TRBV2
d_gene: TRBD1

CDR3aa: CASSIGQAYEQYF
CDR3nt: TGTGCCAGTAGTATCGGACAGGCCTACGAGCAGTACTTC
j_gene: TRBJ2-7
abundance: NA
v_gene: TRBV19
d_gene: TRBD1

CDR3aa: CASIRDSSYEQYF
CDR3nt: TGCGCCAGCATCCGGGACAGCTCCTACGAGCAGTACTTC
j_gene: TRBJ2-7
abundance: NA
v_gene: TRBV10-2
d_gene: TRBD1

CDR3aa: CASSLGRQDGDTIYF
CDR3nt: TGTGCCAGCAGCTTAGGTCGACAGGACGGGGACACCATATATTTT
j_gene: TRBJ1-3
abundance: NA
v_gene: TRBV11-3
d_gene: NA

CDR3aa: CASCRTGQGENGYTF
CDR3nt: TGTGCCAGCTGCCGCACGGGACAGGGGGAGAATGGCTACACCTTC
j_gene: TRBJ1-2
abundance: NA
v_gene: TRBV9
d_gene: TRBD1

CDR3aa: CASSLATTGVGETQYF
CDR3nt: TGTGCCAGCAGCTTAGCGACGACAGGGGTCGGAGAGACCCAGTACTTC
j_gene: TRBJ2-5
abundance: once
v_gene: TRBV7-6
d_gene: TRBD1

CDR3aa: CASSFSYRGRNSPLHF
CDR3nt: TGTGCCAGCAGTTTTTCCTACAGGGGGCGGAATTCACCCCTCCACTTT
j_gene: TRBJ1-6
abundance: NA
v_gene: TRBV6-9
d_gene: TRBD1

CDR3aa: CASSDRGGSMDTQYF
CDR3nt: TGTGCCAGCAGTGATCGCGGCGGGAGTATGGATACGCAGTATTTT
j_gene: TRBJ2-3
abundance: NA
v_gene: TRBV6-1
d_gene: TRBD2

CDR3aa: CAWSPRRGWNQPQHF
CDR3nt: TGTGCCTGGAGTCCCCGCAGGGGCTGGAATCAGCCCCAGCATTTT
j_gene: TRBJ1-5
abundance: NA
v_gene: TRBV30
d_gene: NA

CDR3aa: CASSLSGTGGASVEKLFF
CDR3nt: TGTGCCAGCTCACTATCCGGGACAGGGGGCGCCTCGGTTGAAAAACTGTTTTTT
j_gene: TRBJ1-4
abundance: NA
v_gene: TRBV18
d_gene: TRBD1

CDR3aa: CASSGRQVYGYTF
CDR3nt: TGTGCCAGCAGTGGTAGACAGGTTTATGGCTACACCTTC
j_gene: TRBJ1-2
abundance: NA
v_gene: TRBV2
d_gene: NA

CDR3aa: CASSPGLQETQYF
CDR3nt: TGTGCCAGCTCACCAGGACTACAAGAGACCCAGTACTTC
j_gene: TRBJ2-5
abundance: NA
v_gene: TRBV18
d_gene: NA

CDR3aa: CASIPNPQGPNYGYTF
CDR3nt: TGTGCCAGCATCCCTAACCCGCAGGGACCTAACTATGGCTACACCTTC
j_gene: TRBJ1-2
abundance: NA
v_gene: TRBV2
d_gene: NA

CDR3aa: CASSENAVNNQPQHF
CDR3nt: TGTGCCAGCAGTGAAAACGCAGTGAATAATCAGCCCCAGCATTTT
j_gene: TRBJ1-5
abundance: NA
v_gene: TRBV6-1
d_gene: NA

CDR3aa: CASSLEWARSSYNSPLHF
CDR3nt: TGTGCCAGCAGCTTAGAATGGGCCAGGAGCTCCTATAATTCACCCCTCCACTTT
j_gene: TRBJ1-6
abundance: NA
v_gene: TRBV7-2
d_gene: NA

CDR3aa: CASSQAGTKVNYGYTF
CDR3nt: TGCGCCAGCAGCCAGGCCGGGACCAAAGTAAACTATGGCTACACCTTC
j_gene: TRBJ1-2
abundance: NA
v_gene: TRBV4-1
d_gene: NA

CDR3aa: CASSLGGEGQQYF
CDR3nt: TGCGCCAGCAGCTTGGGTGGAGAGGGCCAGCAGTACTTC
j_gene: TRBJ2-7
abundance: once
v_gene: TRBV5-1
d_gene: NA

CDR3aa: CASRGGQLTDTQYF
CDR3nt: TGTGCCAGCAGGGGGGGACAGCTCACAGATACGCAGTATTTT
j_gene: TRBJ2-3
abundance: NA
v_gene: TRBV6-5
d_gene: NA

CDR3aa: CASSLATGTSGTSTYEQYF
CDR3nt: TGTGCCAGCAGCTTAGCAACAGGAACTAGCGGGACATCTACCTACGAGCAGTACTTC
j_gene: TRBJ2-7
abundance: NA
v_gene: TRBV7-2
d_gene: TRBD2

CDR3aa: CASSGSPGTEAFF
CDR3nt: TGCGCCAGCAGCGGGTCGCCGGGCACTGAAGCTTTCTTT
j_gene: TRBJ1-1
abundance: NA
v_gene: TRBV10-1
d_gene: NA